The rows below give T cell receptor beta chains drawn from one sample of a study of blood T cell repertoires in COVID-19. The data were produced by immunoSEQ multiplex PCR, yet TCRdb's version contains in-frame clones alone and is incomplete. The sample consists of roughly 41,000 clones, roughly 90% of them appearing once. Sequences were obtained from peripheral blood. These receptors all come from a man in his sixties with active COVID-19. The CDR3 runs from the conserved cysteine through the conserved F or W. Fields, in order: D gene, clone size, V gene, J gene, CDR3 DNA, CDR3 protein. A D gene is named only where the DNA matches it firmly. Size is stated for part of the rows, as once, few or many counts, or as a class when the clone is expanded.

D gene: .
clone size: .
V gene: TRBV5-8
J gene: TRBJ2-5
CDR3 DNA: TGTGCCAGCAGCTTGGGGCGGGGACCATCAGAGACCCAGTACTTC
CDR3 protein: CASSLGRGPSETQYF

D gene: .
clone size: few
V gene: TRBV5-6
J gene: TRBJ2-7
CDR3 DNA: TGTGCCAGCAGCTTGGGGCAGATAATCCCCTACGAGCAGTACTTC
CDR3 protein: CASSLGQIIPYEQYF

D gene: TRBD1
clone size: .
V gene: TRBV19
J gene: TRBJ2-4
CDR3 DNA: TGTGCCAGTAGTTTCGGGACAGGTGAAAACATTCAGTACTTC
CDR3 protein: CASSFGTGENIQYF

D gene: .
clone size: .
V gene: TRBV11-3
J gene: TRBJ2-2
CDR3 DNA: TGTGCCAGCAGCTCCGGGACACTGAACACCGGGGAGCTGTTTTTT
CDR3 protein: CASSSGTLNTGELFF

D gene: TRBD1
clone size: few
V gene: TRBV7-9
J gene: TRBJ1-6
CDR3 DNA: TGTGCCAGCAGCTCCTGGGACAGGGGTTCACCCCTCCACTTT
CDR3 protein: CASSSWDRGSPLHF

D gene: TRBD2
clone size: .
V gene: TRBV29-1
J gene: TRBJ2-7
CDR3 DNA: TGCAGCGTTGAGAGGGAGGGCCTGTACGAGCAGTACTTC
CDR3 protein: CSVEREGLYEQYF

D gene: .
clone size: .
V gene: TRBV5-1
J gene: TRBJ2-1
CDR3 DNA: TGCGCCAGCAGCCTGGCGGGGAAAAACAATGAGCAGTTCTTC
CDR3 protein: CASSLAGKNNEQFF

D gene: TRBD2
clone size: .
V gene: TRBV18
J gene: TRBJ2-7
CDR3 DNA: TGTGCCAGCTCACCGCGAGGGACTAGCGCGCCCTACGAGCAGTACTTC
CDR3 protein: CASSPRGTSAPYEQYF

D gene: TRBD1
clone size: .
V gene: TRBV6-5
J gene: TRBJ1-4
CDR3 DNA: TGTGCCAGTAGAACGGGGACAGGGGAAGAAAAACTGTTTTTT
CDR3 protein: CASRTGTGEEKLFF

D gene: .
clone size: .
V gene: TRBV14
J gene: TRBJ2-1
CDR3 DNA: TGTGCCAGCAGCTTCTTCGGGACACAGGGTAATGAGCAGTTCTTC
CDR3 protein: CASSFFGTQGNEQFF

D gene: .
clone size: .
V gene: TRBV7-9
J gene: TRBJ1-2
CDR3 DNA: TGTGCCAGCAGCTTCGGTCGTAGCGGCTACACCTTC
CDR3 protein: CASSFGRSGYTF

D gene: TRBD2
clone size: once
V gene: TRBV6-5
J gene: TRBJ2-1
CDR3 DNA: TGTGCCAGCAAACCGGGACTAGCGGAATACAATGAGCAGTTCTTC
CDR3 protein: CASKPGLAEYNEQFF

D gene: TRBD2
clone size: .
V gene: TRBV28
J gene: TRBJ2-2
CDR3 DNA: TGTGCCAGCAGTTTAAGGAGCGGGAGTGATACCGGGGAGCTGTTTTTT
CDR3 protein: CASSLRSGSDTGELFF

D gene: TRBD1
clone size: .
V gene: TRBV28
J gene: TRBJ1-1
CDR3 DNA: TGTGCCAGCAGTTTCGGGACAGGGCCCCGATCGGGTTCCTTGAACACTGAAGCTTTCTTT
CDR3 protein: CASSFGTGPRSGSLNTEAFF

D gene: .
clone size: .
V gene: TRBV10-3
J gene: TRBJ1-1
CDR3 DNA: TGTGCCATCAGAGACAGCGAAAAAGCTTTCTTT
CDR3 protein: CAIRDSEKAFF

D gene: TRBD2
clone size: .
V gene: TRBV7-9
J gene: TRBJ2-2
CDR3 DNA: TGTGCCGGGTCGCTAGCGGGAGAAACCGGGGAGCTGTTTTTT
CDR3 protein: CAGSLAGETGELFF

D gene: TRBD1
clone size: .
V gene: TRBV4-1
J gene: TRBJ2-7
CDR3 DNA: TGCGCCAGCAGCCCGGACAGGGGGCTTAGGGAGCAGTACTTC
CDR3 protein: CASSPDRGLREQYF

D gene: TRBD1
clone size: .
V gene: TRBV24-1
J gene: TRBJ2-7
CDR3 DNA: TGTGCCACCAGTGATCCCGGGACAGGGGGCTACGAGCAGTACTTC
CDR3 protein: CATSDPGTGGYEQYF

D gene: .
clone size: once
V gene: TRBV7-9
J gene: TRBJ1-4
CDR3 DNA: TGTGCCAGCAGCTTAGTGGAGGGAGAAAAACTGTTTTTT
CDR3 protein: CASSLVEGEKLFF

D gene: TRBD1
clone size: .
V gene: TRBV5-1
J gene: TRBJ1-1
CDR3 DNA: TGCGCCAGCAGCCCTGGGACAGGGGGTTGGGGAGAAGCTTTCTTT
CDR3 protein: CASSPGTGGWGEAFF

D gene: .
clone size: .
V gene: TRBV27
J gene: TRBJ1-1
CDR3 DNA: TGTGCCAGCAGTGGAACAGGTACAACTGAAGCTTTCTTT
CDR3 protein: CASSGTGTTEAFF

D gene: .
clone size: .
V gene: TRBV7-2
J gene: TRBJ2-1
CDR3 DNA: TGTGCCAGCAGCTTAAGGGTCGGTGTAGCGGCGAACAATGAGCAGTTCTTC
CDR3 protein: CASSLRVGVAANNEQFF

D gene: TRBD1
clone size: .
V gene: TRBV4-1
J gene: TRBJ1-4
CDR3 DNA: TGCGCCAGCAGCCATGCAACAGGGGATACGTTTTTT
CDR3 protein: CASSHATGDTFF

D gene: .
clone size: .
V gene: TRBV4-3
J gene: TRBJ1-6
CDR3 DNA: TGCGCCAGCAGGACTCTACCTAATTCACCCCTCCACTTT
CDR3 protein: CASRTLPNSPLHF

D gene: TRBD1
clone size: .
V gene: TRBV10-3
J gene: TRBJ2-7
CDR3 DNA: TGTGCCATCAGTGAGTCCGGAGCCAGGGGGTACGAGCAGTACTTC
CDR3 protein: CAISESGARGYEQYF

D gene: TRBD1
clone size: once
V gene: TRBV4-1
J gene: TRBJ1-6
CDR3 DNA: TGCGCCAGCAGCCAAGTCAGTCAGGGGGCGCGTTCACCCCTCCACTTT
CDR3 protein: CASSQVSQGARSPLHF